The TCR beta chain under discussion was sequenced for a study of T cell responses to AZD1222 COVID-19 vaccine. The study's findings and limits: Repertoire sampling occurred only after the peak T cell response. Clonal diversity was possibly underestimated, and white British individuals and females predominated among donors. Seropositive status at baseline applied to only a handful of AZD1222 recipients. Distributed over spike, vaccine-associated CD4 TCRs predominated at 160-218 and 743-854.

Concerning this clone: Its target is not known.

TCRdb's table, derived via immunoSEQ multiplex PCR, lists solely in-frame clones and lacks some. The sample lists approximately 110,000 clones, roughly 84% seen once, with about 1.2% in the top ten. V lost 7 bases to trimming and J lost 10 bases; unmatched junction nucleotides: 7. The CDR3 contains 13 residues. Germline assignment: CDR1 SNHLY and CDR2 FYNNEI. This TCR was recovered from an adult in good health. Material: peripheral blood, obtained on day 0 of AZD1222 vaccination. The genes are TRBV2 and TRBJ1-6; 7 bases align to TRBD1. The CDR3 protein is CASTRDSKSPLHF. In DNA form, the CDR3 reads TGTGCCAGCACCCGGGACAGTAAGTCACCCCTCCACTTT.